This T cell receptor beta chain was found in a study of T cells expressing NK-cell markers. The CDR3 loop spans 11 amino acids. Germline CDR1 is MNHEY and CDR2 is SVGAGI. TCRdb reprocessed the 5' RACE reads and keeps a single row for each CDR3 protein, giving no DNA. The sample's table shows 200,000 to 300,000 distinct CDR3 sequences. The clonotype was recovered from a woman aged 18 to 75 in good health. J is TRBJ1-1 and V is TRBV6-5; TCRdb proposes TRBD1, but this gene call is untestable without DNA. The material sequenced was blood T cells: a sorted CD56 or NKG2C T cell subset, CD4+ or CD8+ T cells, or bulk PBMC T cells (not recorded which). The CDR3 loop is CASLTRGRAFF.